This T cell receptor (beta chain) comes out of a study of blood T cell repertoires in COVID-19. Method: immunoSEQ multiplex PCR; TCRdb's copy keeps in-frame clones and lacks some. The sample yields around 470,000 clones, around 90% seen once. After removal of 2 bases from V and 0 bases from J, the junction contained 7 bases not matched to a gene. This CDR3 comprises 17 residues. Germline loops: CDR1 KGHSH, CDR2 LQKENI. This receptor was obtained from a young man who had recovered from COVID-19. Sequenced input: PBMCs or T cells enriched from blood (not recorded which). The chain carries TRBV18 and TRBJ1-2, with 9 bases identical to TRBD1. This CDR3 is CASSPANRDRANYGYTF. The CDR3 coding sequence is TGTGCCAGCTCACCAGCAAACCGGGACAGGGCTAACTATGGCTACACCTTC. The whole variable domain, remainder taken from reference TRBV18 and TRBJ1-2, is NAGVMQNPRHLVRRRGQEARLRCSPMKGHSHVYWYRQLPEEGLKFMVYLQKENIIDESGMPKERFSAEFPKEGPSILRIQQVVRGDSAAYFCASSPANRDRANYGYTFGSGTRLTVV.